This is a list of T cell receptor beta chains from one sample in a study of blood T cell repertoires in COVID-19. Here immunoSEQ multiplex PCR was the method, and the copy in TCRdb shows in-frame clones only, minus some. The sample contains approximately 89,000 clones, 70% to 80% of which appear only once. Sequenced sample: peripheral blood. The source is a man aged 65-85 years with acute or convalescent COVID-19. Each CDR3 is given with its conserved first and last residue. The D gene is left open where the match is weak. The size of a clone is reported for some rows only, either as once, few or many, or as a class for expanded clones.

cdr3_length	j_call	clone_size	d_call	v_call	cdr3_nt	cdr3_aa
16	TRBJ2-5	.	TRBD2	TRBV6-2/TRBV6-3	TGTGCCAGCAGCCTCTCGGTAGCGGGAGGGCTTGAGACCCAGTACTTC	CASSLSVAGGLETQYF
16	TRBJ2-7	.	TRBD2	TRBV18	TGTGCCAGCTCACCGGGACTAGCGGGAGCGCCCTACGAGCAGTACTTC	CASSPGLAGAPYEQYF
14	TRBJ1-2	.	.	TRBV5-4	TGTGCCAGCAGCTTTTCCCAGGCGGGCTATGGCTACACCTTC	CASSFSQAGYGYTF
17	TRBJ2-5	.	.	TRBV11-2	TGTGCCAGCAGCTTAGATCCCGGCGGGATGGGCTGGGAGACCCAGTACTTC	CASSLDPGGMGWETQYF
15	TRBJ2-5	few	.	TRBV7-2	TGTGCCAGCAGCTCAACGACGCAGATCGGGGAGACCCAGTACTTC	CASSSTTQIGETQYF
15	TRBJ1-3	.	.	TRBV6-1	TGTGCCAGCAGTGCAGCCCTAAGCTCTGGAAACACCATATATTTT	CASSAALSSGNTIYF
13	TRBJ2-1	.	TRBD1	TRBV4-1	TGCGCCAGCAGCCATTACAGGGGCAATGAGCAGTTCTTC	CASSHYRGNEQFF
16	TRBJ2-3	.	.	TRBV5-4	TGTGCCAGCAGCTTGGCCGAAGTAGCACCCACAGATACGCAGTATTTT	CASSLAEVAPTDTQYF
15	TRBJ2-1	.	TRBD1	TRBV19	TGTGCCAGTAGTATACGCAGGGGGCACTACAATGAGCAGTTCTTC	CASSIRRGHYNEQFF
17	TRBJ2-6	once	TRBD2	TRBV2	TGTGCCAGCGGAGTACCTAGCGGACCCTCTGGGGCCAACGTCCTGACTTTC	CASGVPSGPSGANVLTF
17	TRBJ2-7	.	TRBD2	TRBV27	TGTGCCAGCAGTTTAAGGGGGGGACTAGCGGCTTCCTACGAGCAGTACTTC	CASSLRGGLAASYEQYF
11	TRBJ2-5	.	.	TRBV19	TGTGCCAGCGGACAGCAAGAGACCCAGTACTTC	CASGQQETQYF
16	TRBJ1-5	many	TRBD1	TRBV24-1	TGTGCCACCAGTGACTCGAACAGGGGTGCGAATCAGCCCCAGCATTTT	CATSDSNRGANQPQHF
11	TRBJ2-4	few	.	TRBV6-5	TGTGCCAGCAGGAAGGAGGGGATTCAGTACTTC	CASRKEGIQYF
14	TRBJ2-2	few	TRBD2	TRBV7-3	TGTGCCAGCAGCCCGGGACTAGGGGGCGGGGAGCTGTTTTTT	CASSPGLGGGELFF
12	TRBJ1-1	few	.	TRBV5-1	TGCGCCAGCAACCCGCCCGGGGGAACGGCTTTCTTT	CASNPPGGTAFF
16	TRBJ2-3	.	TRBD1	TRBV9	TGTGCCAGCAGCCCCCCCGCGGCTCAGGGGGCGCGTACGCAGTATTTT	CASSPPAAQGARTQYF
15	TRBJ1-4	.	TRBD1	TRBV9	TGTGCCAGCAGCGCCGACAGGGGGCTGGAGGAAAAACTGTTTTTT	CASSADRGLEEKLFF
16	TRBJ2-5	.	TRBD1	TRBV7-2	TGTGCCAGCAGCTTAGCCCTCGGGACAGGGCAAGAGACCCAGTACTTC	CASSLALGTGQETQYF
15	TRBJ2-2	.	TRBD2	TRBV4-2	TGTGCCAGCACTAGAACTAGCGGGATCACCGGGGAGCTGTTTTTT	CASTRTSGITGELFF
15	TRBJ2-1	once	TRBD2	TRBV5-1	TGCGCCAGCAGCCTAGCGGGAGACACTTACAATGAGCAGTTCTTC	CASSLAGDTYNEQFF
13	TRBJ1-4	.	.	TRBV11-2	TGTGCCAGCAGCCCCTCCATTAGTGAAAAACTGTTTTTT	CASSPSISEKLFF
14	TRBJ2-1	.	TRBD2	TRBV19	TGTGCCACCCGGGGGCGGGAGGGGGTCAATGAGCAGTTCTTC	CATRGREGVNEQFF
13	TRBJ1-2	.	.	TRBV28	TGTGCCAGCAGTTTTGGGGGAGGGGTGGGCTACACCTTC	CASSFGGGVGYTF
14	TRBJ2-7	.	TRBD2	TRBV6-2/TRBV6-3	TGTGCCAGCAGTTACTCGACTAGCGCCTACGAGCAGTACTTC	CASSYSTSAYEQYF
17	TRBJ1-5	once	.	TRBV14	TGTGCCAGCAGCCAAGATCGGCTAGGGGATGTCAATCAGCCCCAGCATTTT	CASSQDRLGDVNQPQHF
16	TRBJ1-3	.	.	TRBV9	TGTGCCAGCAGCGTAGACCCAGGCCGCTCTGGAAACACCATATATTTT	CASSVDPGRSGNTIYF
18	TRBJ1-6	many	TRBD1	TRBV28	TGTGCCAGCAGTGAGGGACAGGCCGAAAGCTCCTATAATTCACCCCTCCACTTT	CASSEGQAESSYNSPLHF
15	TRBJ2-7	many	TRBD2	TRBV7-6	TGTGCCAGCAGCGACCGAACTAGCGGGAGTGCCGAGCAGTACTTC	CASSDRTSGSAEQYF
13	TRBJ2-1	.	.	TRBV7-8	TGTGCCAGCAGCGCCTCGGTTGAGTATGAGCAGTTCTTC	CASSASVEYEQFF
14	TRBJ1-1	few	TRBD1	TRBV28	TGTGCCAGCAGCACCCCCGACAGGGGGCGCTGGGCTTTCTTT	CASSTPDRGRWAFF
16	TRBJ2-1	few	.	TRBV9	TGTGCCAGCAGCGTAGCTTGGCCTAGCTCCTACAATGAGCAGTTCTTC	CASSVAWPSSYNEQFF
14	TRBJ1-3	many	.	TRBV4-2	TGTGCCGCCGGAGCCGGCGGCTCTGGAAACACCATATATTTT	CAAGAGGSGNTIYF
17	TRBJ2-5	.	TRBD2	TRBV7-7	TGTGCTAGCAGCTTAGGAGCCCCGGGGGGGCCCCAAGAGACCCAGTACTTC	CASSLGAPGGPQETQYF
13	TRBJ1-1	.	.	TRBV3-1/TRBV3-2	TGTGCCAGCAGCCCAACACTGAACACTGAAGCTTTCTTT	CASSPTLNTEAFF
15	TRBJ1-1	.	.	TRBV27	TGTGCCAGCAGTTTAACCGCAGGGTTGAACACTGAAGCTTTCTTT	CASSLTAGLNTEAFF
13	TRBJ1-5	few	TRBD1	TRBV2	TGTGCCAGCAACAGGGGCCTTAATCAGCCCCAGCATTTT	CASNRGLNQPQHF
14	TRBJ2-7	.	.	TRBV7-2	TGTGCCAGCAGCTTAGCCCTCCGGGGGAACGAGCAGTACTTC	CASSLALRGNEQYF
15	TRBJ2-1	.	.	TRBV19	TGTGCCAGTAGTACCGGGGGGACACTTTATAATGAGCAGTTCTTC	CASSTGGTLYNEQFF
15	TRBJ2-3	.	.	TRBV5-5	TGTGCCAGCAGCTTGATGACAGCCCCCACAGATACGCAGTATTTT	CASSLMTAPTDTQYF
15	TRBJ1-2	.	.	TRBV28	TGTGCCAGCAGTTCCTCCGGGCCCGGGATCTATGGCTACACCTTC	CASSSSGPGIYGYTF